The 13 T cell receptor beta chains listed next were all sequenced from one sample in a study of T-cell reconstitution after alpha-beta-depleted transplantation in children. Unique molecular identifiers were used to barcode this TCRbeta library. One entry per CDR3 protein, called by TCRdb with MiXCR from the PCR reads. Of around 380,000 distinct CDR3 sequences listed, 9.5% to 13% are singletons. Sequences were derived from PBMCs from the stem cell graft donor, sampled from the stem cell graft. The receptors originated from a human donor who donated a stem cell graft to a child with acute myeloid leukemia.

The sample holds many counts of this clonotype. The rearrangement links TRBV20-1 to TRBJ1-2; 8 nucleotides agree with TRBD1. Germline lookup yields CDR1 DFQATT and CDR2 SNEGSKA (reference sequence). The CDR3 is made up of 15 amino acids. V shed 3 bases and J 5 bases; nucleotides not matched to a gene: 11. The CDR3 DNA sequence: TGCAGTGCTAGTATCCCTCCGCAGGGGGCATATGGCTACACCTTC. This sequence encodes CSASIPPQGAYGYTF.

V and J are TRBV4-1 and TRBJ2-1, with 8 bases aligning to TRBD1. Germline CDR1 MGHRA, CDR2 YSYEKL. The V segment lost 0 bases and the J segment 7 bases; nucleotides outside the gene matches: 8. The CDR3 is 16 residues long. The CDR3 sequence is CASSQEAGGIGNEQFF. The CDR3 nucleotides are TGCGCCAGCAGCCAAGAGGCAGGGGGCATAGGGAATGAGCAGTTCTTC.

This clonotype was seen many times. As DNA, the CDR3 is TGTGCCAGCAGGCCGGGGACAGCGGATTCACCCCTCCACTTT. Residues: CASRPGTADSPLHF. V gene TRBV6-1 combines with J gene TRBJ1-6; TRBD1 matches at 7 bases. J lost 8 bases, V lost 6 bases, and 7 bases had no gene match. Germline assignment: CDR1 MNHNS and CDR2 SASEGT. This CDR3 contains 14 residues.

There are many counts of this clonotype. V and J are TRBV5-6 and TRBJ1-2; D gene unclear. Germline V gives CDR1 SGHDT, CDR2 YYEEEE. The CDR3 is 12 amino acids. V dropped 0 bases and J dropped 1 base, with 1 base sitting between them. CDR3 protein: CASSLVNYGYTF. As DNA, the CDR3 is TGTGCCAGCAGCTTGGTTAACTATGGCTACACCTTC.

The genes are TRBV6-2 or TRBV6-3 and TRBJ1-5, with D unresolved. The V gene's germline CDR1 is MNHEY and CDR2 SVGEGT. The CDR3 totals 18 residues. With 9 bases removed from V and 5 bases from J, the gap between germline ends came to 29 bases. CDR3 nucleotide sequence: TGTGCCAGTCGAGTTGAGGAGGACGGAGCCCATCTTTATCAGCCCCAGCATTTT. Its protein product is CASRVEEDGAHLYQPQHF.

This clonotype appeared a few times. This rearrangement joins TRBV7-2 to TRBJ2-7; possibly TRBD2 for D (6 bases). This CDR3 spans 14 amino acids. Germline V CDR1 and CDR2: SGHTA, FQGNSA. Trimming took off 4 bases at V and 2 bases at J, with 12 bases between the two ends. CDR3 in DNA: TGTGCCAGCAGCTCGGGACTCCTCGCCTACGAGCAGTACGTC. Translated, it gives CASSSGLLAYEQYV.

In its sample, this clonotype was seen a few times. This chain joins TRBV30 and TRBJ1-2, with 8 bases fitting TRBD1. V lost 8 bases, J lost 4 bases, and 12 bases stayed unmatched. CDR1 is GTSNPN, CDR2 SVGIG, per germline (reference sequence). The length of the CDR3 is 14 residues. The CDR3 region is CARHQDRDGYGYTF. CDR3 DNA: TGTGCCCGCCACCAGGACAGGGACGGCTATGGCTACACCTTC.

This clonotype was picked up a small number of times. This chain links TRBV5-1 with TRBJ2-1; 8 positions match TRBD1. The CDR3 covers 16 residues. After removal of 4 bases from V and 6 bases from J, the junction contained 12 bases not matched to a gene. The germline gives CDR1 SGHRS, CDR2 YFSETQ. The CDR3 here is CASSPAGTGSSNEQFF. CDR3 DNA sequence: TGCGCCAGCAGCCCCGCCGGGACAGGTTCTAGCAATGAGCAGTTCTTC.

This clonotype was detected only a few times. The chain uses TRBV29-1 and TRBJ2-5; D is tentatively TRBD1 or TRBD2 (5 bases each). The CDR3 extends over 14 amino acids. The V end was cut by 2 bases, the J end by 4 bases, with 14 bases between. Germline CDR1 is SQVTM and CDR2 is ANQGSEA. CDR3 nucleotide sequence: TGCAGCGTTGAAAGGAGAGGGCAGGGAGAGACCCAGTACTTC. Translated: CSVERRGQGETQYF.

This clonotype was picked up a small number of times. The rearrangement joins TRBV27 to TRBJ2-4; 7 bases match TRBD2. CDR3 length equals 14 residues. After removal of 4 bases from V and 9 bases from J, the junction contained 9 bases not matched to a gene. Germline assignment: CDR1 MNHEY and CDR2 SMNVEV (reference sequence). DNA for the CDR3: TGTGCCAGCAGTTCAGGACTAGGCCCTGGCATTCAGTACTTC. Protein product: CASSSGLGPGIQYF.

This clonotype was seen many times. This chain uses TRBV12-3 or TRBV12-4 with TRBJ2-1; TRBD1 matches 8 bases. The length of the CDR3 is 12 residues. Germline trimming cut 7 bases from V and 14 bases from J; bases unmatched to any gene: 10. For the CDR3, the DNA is TGTGCCAGCACCATGACAGGGGTTGGGAAGTTCTTC. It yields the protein CASTMTGVGKFF.

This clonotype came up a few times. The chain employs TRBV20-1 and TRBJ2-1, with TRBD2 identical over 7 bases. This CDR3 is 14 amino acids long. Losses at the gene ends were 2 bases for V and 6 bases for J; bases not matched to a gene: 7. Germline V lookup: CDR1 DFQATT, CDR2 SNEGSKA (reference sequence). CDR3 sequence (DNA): TGCAGTGCTAGAAGTAGCGGGCGCCTCAATGAGCAGTTCTTC. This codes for CSARSSGRLNEQFF.

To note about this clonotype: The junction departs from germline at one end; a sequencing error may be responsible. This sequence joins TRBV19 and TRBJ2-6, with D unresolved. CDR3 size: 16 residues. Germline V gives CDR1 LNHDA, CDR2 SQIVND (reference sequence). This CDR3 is CASRIGFLSGANVLTF. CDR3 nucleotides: TGTGCCAGTAGAATAGGGTTTTTGTCCGGGGCCAACGTCCTGACTTTC.